This T cell receptor (beta chain) was obtained from a study of vaccination and CD4 T cells after COVID-19. Turning to the study itself: For post-vaccine samples, collection took place a median about 72 days after dose two, ranging from 14 to 241.

Germline V CDR1 and CDR2: MNHEY, SMNVEV (reference sequence). The CDR3 contains 16 residues. V was pared by 5 bases and J by 4 bases, with 12 bases of the junction left unmatched. An Oncomine TCR Beta short-read assay was used to sequence the DNA from cultured CD4+ T cells. TCRdb reprocessed the PCR reads with MiXCR, giving one entry per CDR3 protein. Of roughly 14,000 distinct CDR3 sequences listed, approximately 55% are singletons. The sample's treatment: approximately nine-day PBMC culture with coronavirus spike peptide pools or control peptides (ViraFEST assay). Cultures of PBMCs, 1.5 million to 2 million per well, were set up with about 10 IU/ml IL-2 and about 9.7 ug/ml peptide pools. With respect to this clonotype: The antigen remains undetermined.

This sequence was found in a human donor who had recovered from COVID-19. The chain employs TRBV27 and TRBJ1-1, with TRBD1 matching 8 bases. The sequencing here drew on CD4+ T cells from blood, cultured in vitro, taken before SARS-CoV-2 vaccination. The CDR3 region has the DNA TGTGCCAGCAGTAGGGCAGACAGGGGAGGGGGCACTGAAGCTTTCTTT. Encoded protein: CASSRADRGGGTEAFF.